This TCR beta chain was documented in a study of shared clonotypes between healthy human individuals. Regarding the study as a whole: Richness estimates generally favored naive over memory subsets.

As regards this clone: Its antigen remains unidentified.

Evenly divided among several immunoSEQ plates was the genomic DNA of each subset. The repertoire was sequenced with immunoSEQ multiplex PCR; TCRdb's copy has only in-frame clones and lacks some. The table lists 1,400,000 or so clones, around 98.5% of them singletons. The TCR sequence derives from a man aged 25-45 years in good health. What was sequenced was naive CD4+ T cells sorted from blood. Subset specified: CD45RA+ positively selected.

The CDR3 loop reads CASSLGVAANNEQFF. CDR3 in DNA: TGTGCCAGCAGTCTCGGTGTAGCGGCGAACAATGAGCAGTTCTTC. The gene calls are TRBV28 and TRBJ2-1, with D possibly TRBD2 on 6 matching bases. V dropped 5 bases and J dropped 5 bases, with 16 bases sitting between them. CDR3 size: 15 residues. Germline V gives CDR1 MDHEN, CDR2 SYDVKM.